This T cell receptor (beta chain) was profiled in a study of T-cell memory formation after mild COVID-19. Across the whole study: Among the donors, TCR clusters were largely specific to each donor.

Between the trimmed V and J ends, which lost 4 bases and 0 bases, there was a span of 10 bases. Germline-derived CDR1 and CDR2 are SGHTA and FQGNSA. This CDR3 is 15 amino acids long. Each CDR3 protein is one row after TCRdb ran MiXCR on the 5' RACE reads. The table shows about 560,000 distinct CDR3 sequences, with 17% occurring only once. Findings of the study overall: The main location of contracting CD4+ clones was CM and EM, and that of contracting CD8+ clones was EMRA.

A note on this clonotype: Its antigen remains unidentified.

The rearrangement uses TRBV7-2 and TRBJ2-4, with a possible D match to TRBD2 (6 bases). The sample comprised PBMCs or a T cell subset sorted from them (not recorded which). This sequence originates from an adult woman who had mild COVID-19 (a few samples of this study predate the infection). Cell type and time point are not known. CDR3 nucleotides: TGTGCCAGCAGCTCGGGACTTCAAGCCAAAAACATTCAGTACTTC. It codes for CASSSGLQAKNIQYF.